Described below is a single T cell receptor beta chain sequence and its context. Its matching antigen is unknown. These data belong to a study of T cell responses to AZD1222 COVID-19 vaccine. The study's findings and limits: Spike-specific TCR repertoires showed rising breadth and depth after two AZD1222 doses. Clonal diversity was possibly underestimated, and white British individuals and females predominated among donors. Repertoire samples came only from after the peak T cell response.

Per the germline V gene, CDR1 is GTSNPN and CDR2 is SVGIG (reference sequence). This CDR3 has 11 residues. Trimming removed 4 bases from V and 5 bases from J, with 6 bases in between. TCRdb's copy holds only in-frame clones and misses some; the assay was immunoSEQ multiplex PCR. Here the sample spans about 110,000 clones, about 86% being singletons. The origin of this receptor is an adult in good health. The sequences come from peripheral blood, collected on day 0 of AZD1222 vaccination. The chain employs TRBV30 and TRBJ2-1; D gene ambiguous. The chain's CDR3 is CAWMLDNEQFF. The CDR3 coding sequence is TGTGCCTGGATGTTGGACAATGAGCAGTTCTTC.